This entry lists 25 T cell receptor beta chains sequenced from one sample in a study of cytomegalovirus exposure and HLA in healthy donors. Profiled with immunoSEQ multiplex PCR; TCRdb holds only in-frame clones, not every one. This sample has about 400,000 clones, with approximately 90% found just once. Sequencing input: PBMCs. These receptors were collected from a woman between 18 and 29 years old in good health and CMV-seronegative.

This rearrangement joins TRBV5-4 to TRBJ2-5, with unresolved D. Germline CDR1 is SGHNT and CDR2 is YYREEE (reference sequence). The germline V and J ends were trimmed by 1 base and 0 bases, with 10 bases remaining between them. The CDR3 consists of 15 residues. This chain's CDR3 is CASSLRVEYQETQYF. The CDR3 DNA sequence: TGTGCCAGCAGCTTGCGGGTTGAGTACCAAGAGACCCAGTACTTC.

The CDR3 DNA reads TGTGCCAGCATGCCCCGGGTAAACTATAATTCACCCCTCCACTTT. Translating gives CASMPRVNYNSPLHF. The chain recombines TRBV28 with TRBJ1-6; D gene uncertain. CDR1 is MDHEN and CDR2 is SYDVKM in the germline V gene. The CDR3 length is 15 residues. Between the trimmed V and J ends, which lost 7 bases and 3 bases, there was a span of 13 bases.

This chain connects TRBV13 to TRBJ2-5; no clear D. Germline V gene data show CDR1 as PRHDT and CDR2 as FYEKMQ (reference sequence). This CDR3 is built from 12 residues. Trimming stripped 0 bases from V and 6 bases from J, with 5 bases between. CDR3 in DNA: TGTGCCAGCAGCTTAGGCCTCCAGACCCAGTACTTC. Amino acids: CASSLGLQTQYF. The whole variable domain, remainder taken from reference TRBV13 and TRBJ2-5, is AAGVIQSPRHLIKEKRETATLKCYPIPRHDTVYWYQQGPGQDPQFLISFYEKMQSDKGSIPDRFSAQQFSDYHSELNMSSLELGDSALYFCASSLGLQTQYFGPGTRLLVL.

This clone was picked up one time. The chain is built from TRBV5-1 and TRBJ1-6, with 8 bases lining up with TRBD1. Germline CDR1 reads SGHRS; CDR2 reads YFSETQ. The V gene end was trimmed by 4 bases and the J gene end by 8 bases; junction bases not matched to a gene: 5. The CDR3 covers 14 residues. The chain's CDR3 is CASSQGQGYSPLHF. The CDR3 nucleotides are TGCGCCAGCAGCCAAGGACAGGGCTATTCACCCCTCCACTTT.

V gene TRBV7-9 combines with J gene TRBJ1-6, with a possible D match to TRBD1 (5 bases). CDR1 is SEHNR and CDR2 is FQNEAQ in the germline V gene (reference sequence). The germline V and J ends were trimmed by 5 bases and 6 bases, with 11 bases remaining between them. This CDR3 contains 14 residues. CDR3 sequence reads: CASSPTEFNSPLHF. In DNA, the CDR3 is TGTGCCAGCAGCCCGACAGAGTTTAATTCACCCCTCCACTTT.

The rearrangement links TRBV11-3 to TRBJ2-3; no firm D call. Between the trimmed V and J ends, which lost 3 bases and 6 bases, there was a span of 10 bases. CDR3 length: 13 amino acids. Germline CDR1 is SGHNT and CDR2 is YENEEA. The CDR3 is CASSFSSRDTQYF. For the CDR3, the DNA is TGTGCCAGCAGCTTCTCCTCTCGGGATACGCAGTATTTT.

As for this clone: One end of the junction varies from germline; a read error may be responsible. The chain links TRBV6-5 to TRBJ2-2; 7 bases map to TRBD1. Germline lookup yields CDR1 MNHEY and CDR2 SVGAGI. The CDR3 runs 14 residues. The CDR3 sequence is CASRLTGNAGELFF. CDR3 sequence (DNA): TGTGCCAGCAGACTGACAGGGAACGCCGGGGAGCTGTTTTTT.

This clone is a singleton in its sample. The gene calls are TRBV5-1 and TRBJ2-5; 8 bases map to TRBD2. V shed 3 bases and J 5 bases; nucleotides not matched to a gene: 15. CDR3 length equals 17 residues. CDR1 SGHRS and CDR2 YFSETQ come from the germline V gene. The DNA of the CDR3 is TGCGCCAGCAGCTACCTGAGCGGGAGCCGCCCGGCGGAGACCCAGTACTTC. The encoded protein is CASSYLSGSRPAETQYF.

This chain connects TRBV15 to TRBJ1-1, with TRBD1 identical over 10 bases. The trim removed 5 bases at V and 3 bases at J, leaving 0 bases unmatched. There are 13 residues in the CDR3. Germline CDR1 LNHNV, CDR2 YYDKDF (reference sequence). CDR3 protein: CATSGQGDTEAFF. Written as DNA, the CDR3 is TGTGCCACCAGCGGACAGGGGGACACTGAAGCTTTCTTT.

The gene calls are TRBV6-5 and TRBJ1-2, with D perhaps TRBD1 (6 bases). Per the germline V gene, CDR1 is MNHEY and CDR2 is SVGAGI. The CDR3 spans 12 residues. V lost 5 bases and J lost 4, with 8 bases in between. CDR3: CASSRTAYGYTF. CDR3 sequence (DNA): TGTGCCAGCAGTAGGACAGCCTATGGCTACACCTTC.

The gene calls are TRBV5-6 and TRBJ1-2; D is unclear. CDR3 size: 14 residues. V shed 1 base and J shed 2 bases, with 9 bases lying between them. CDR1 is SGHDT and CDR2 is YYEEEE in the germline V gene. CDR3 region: CASSLWYSNYGYTF. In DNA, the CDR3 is TGTGCCAGCAGCTTGTGGTACAGCAACTATGGCTACACCTTC.

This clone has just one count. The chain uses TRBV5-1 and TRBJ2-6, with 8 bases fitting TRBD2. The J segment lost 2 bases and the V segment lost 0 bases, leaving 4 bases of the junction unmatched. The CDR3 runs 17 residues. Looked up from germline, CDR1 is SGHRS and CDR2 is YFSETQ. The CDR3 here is CASSLGAGGPGANVLTF. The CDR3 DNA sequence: TGCGCCAGCAGCTTGGGTGCGGGGGGACCTGGGGCCAACGTCCTGACTTTC.

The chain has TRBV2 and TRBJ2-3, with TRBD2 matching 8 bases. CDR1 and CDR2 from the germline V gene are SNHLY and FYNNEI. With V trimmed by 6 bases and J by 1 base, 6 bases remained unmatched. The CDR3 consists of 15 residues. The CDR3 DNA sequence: TGTGCCAGCAGGAGGAGCGGGGGACGCACAGATACGCAGTATTTT. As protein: CASRRSGGRTDTQYF.

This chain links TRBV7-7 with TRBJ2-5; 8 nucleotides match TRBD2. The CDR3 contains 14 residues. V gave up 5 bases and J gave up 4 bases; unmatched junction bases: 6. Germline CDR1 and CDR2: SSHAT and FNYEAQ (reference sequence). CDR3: CASSRTSGTETQYF. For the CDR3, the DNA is TGTGCCAGCAGCCGTACTAGCGGTACAGAGACCCAGTACTTC.

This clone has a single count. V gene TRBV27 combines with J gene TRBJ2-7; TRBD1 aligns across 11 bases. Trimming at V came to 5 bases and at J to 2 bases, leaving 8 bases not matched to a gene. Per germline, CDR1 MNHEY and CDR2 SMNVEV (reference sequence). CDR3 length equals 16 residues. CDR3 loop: CASSQLTGQGAYEQYF. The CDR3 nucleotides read TGTGCCAGCAGTCAACTAACGGGACAGGGGGCCTACGAGCAGTACTTC.

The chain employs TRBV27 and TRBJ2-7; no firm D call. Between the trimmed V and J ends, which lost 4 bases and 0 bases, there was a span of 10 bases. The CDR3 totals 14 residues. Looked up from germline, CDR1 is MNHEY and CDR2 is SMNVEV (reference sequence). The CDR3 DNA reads TGTGCCAGCAGTTCAGTTTGGAGCTCCTACGAGCAGTACTTC. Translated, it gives CASSSVWSSYEQYF.

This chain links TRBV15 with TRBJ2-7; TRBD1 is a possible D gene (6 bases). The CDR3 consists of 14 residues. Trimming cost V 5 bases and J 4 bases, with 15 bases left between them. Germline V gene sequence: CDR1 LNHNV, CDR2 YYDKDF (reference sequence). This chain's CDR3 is CATSVRRDIYEQYF. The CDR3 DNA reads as TGTGCCACCAGCGTCCGACGGGACATTTACGAGCAGTACTTC.

For the CDR3, the DNA is TGTGCCAGCAGCCCGTGGAAGGGCGGGGGCACTGAAGCTTTCTTT. Residues: CASSPWKGGGTEAFF. The J gene is TRBJ1-1, the V gene TRBV11-2; a possible D gene is TRBD1 (5 bases). The CDR3 is 15 amino acids. The germline CDR1 and CDR2 sequences are SGHAT and FQNNGV. Trimming took 5 bases from V and 4 from J, leaving 17 bases between them.

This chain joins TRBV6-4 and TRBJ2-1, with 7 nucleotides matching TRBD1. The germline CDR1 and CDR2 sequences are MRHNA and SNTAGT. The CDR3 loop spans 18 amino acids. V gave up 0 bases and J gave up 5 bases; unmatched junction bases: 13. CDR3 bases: TGTGCCAGCAGTGACTCAGACTTCCAGGGGGTAACTGACAATGAGCAGTTCTTC. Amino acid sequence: CASSDSDFQGVTDNEQFF.

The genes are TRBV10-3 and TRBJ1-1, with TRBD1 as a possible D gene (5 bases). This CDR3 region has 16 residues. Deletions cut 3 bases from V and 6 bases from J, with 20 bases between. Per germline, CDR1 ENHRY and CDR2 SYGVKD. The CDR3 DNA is TGTGCCATCAGTGATATTAGGGTTCAGGGACTTGCTGAAGCTTTCTTT. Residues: CAISDIRVQGLAEAFF.

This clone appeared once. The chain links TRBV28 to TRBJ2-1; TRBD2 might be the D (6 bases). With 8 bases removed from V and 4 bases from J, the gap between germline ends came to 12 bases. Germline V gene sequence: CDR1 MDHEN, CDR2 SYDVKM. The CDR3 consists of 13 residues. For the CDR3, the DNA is TGTGCCAGCCGGGAGAGAGTATACAATGAGCAGTTCTTC. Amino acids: CASRERVYNEQFF. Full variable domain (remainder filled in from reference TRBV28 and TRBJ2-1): DVKVTQSSRYLVKRTGEKVFLECVQDMDHENMFWYRQDPGLGLRLIYFSYDVKMKEKGDIPEGYSVSREKKERFSLILESASTNQTSMYLCASRERVYNEQFFGPGTRLTVL.

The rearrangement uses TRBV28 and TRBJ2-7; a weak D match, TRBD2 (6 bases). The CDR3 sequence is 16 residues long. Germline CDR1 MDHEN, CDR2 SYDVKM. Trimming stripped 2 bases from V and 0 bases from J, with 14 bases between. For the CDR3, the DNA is TGTGCCAGCAGTTTAGCTACTAGCCCGCGCTCCTACGAGCAGTACTTC. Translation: CASSLATSPRSYEQYF.

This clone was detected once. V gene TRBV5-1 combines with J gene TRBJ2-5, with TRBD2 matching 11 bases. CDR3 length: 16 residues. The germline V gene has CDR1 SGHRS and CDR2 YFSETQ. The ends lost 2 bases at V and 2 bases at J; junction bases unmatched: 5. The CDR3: CASSFRLAGQQETQYF. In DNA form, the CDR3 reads TGCGCCAGCAGCTTTCGACTAGCGGGGCAACAAGAGACCCAGTACTTC.

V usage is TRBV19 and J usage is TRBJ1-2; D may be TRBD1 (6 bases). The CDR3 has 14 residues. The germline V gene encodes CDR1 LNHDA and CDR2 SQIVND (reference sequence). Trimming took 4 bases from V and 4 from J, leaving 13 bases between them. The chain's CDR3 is CASSTGQHLYGYTF. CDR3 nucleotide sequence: TGTGCCAGTAGTACAGGACAGCATCTCTATGGCTACACCTTC.

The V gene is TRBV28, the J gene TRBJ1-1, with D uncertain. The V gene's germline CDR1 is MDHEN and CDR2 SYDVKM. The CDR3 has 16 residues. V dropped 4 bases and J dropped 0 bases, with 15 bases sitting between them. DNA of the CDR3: TGTGCCAGCAGTTCGGATCCACGGGAGATGAACACTGAAGCTTTCTTT. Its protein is CASSSDPREMNTEAFF.